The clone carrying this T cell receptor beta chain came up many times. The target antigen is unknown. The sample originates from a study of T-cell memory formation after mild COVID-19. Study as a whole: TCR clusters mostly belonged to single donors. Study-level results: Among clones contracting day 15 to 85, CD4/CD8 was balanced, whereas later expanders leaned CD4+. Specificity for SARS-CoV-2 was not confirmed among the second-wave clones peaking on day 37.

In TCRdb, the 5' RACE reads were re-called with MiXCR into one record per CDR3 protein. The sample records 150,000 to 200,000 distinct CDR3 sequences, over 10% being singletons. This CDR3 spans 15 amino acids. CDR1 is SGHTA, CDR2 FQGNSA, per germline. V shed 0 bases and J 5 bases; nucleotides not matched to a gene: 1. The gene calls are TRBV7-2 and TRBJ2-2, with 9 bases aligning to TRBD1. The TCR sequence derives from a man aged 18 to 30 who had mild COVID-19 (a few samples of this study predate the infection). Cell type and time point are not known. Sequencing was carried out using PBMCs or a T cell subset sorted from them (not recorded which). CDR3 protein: CASSLATGGTGELFF. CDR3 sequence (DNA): TGTGCCAGCAGCTTAGCGACAGGGGGGACCGGGGAGCTGTTTTTT.